These 24 T cell receptor beta chains were sequenced from one sample in a study of T cells expressing NK-cell markers. TCRdb re-called the 5' RACE reads and catalogs CDR3 proteins one per entry, DNA excluded. This sample lists a few hundred thousand distinct CDR3 sequences; its ten largest clones have under 6.5%. The sample was blood T cells: a sorted CD56 or NKG2C T cell subset, CD4+ or CD8+ T cells, or bulk PBMC T cells (not recorded which). The receptors come from a man aged 18-70 years in good health.

The CDR3 protein is CASRARVAAEGYTF. The genes are TRBV12-3 or TRBV12-4 and TRBJ1-2; TCRdb outputs TRBD1, but without DNA this stays unchecked. The CDR3 extends over 14 amino acids.

The V call is TRBV27, the J call TRBJ1-1. In germline, CDR1 is MNHEY, CDR2 SMNVEV (reference sequence). The CDR3 consists of 14 residues. This chain's CDR3 is CASMIHQRNTEAFF.

This chain connects TRBV7-9 to TRBJ1-1; TCRdb proposes TRBD1, but this gene call is untestable without DNA. This CDR3 contains 15 residues. Germline V gene lookup returns CDR1 SEHNR and CDR2 FQNEAQ (reference sequence). The CDR3 region is CASSPRGQKDAEAFF.

The genes are TRBV3-1 and TRBJ2-6; absent DNA, TCRdb's TRBD2 call cannot be checked. This CDR3 is built from 15 residues. CDR1 is LGHDT and CDR2 is YNNKEL in the germline V gene (reference sequence). CDR3 sequence reads: CASSRALSGANVLTF.

The chain has TRBV7-9 and TRBJ2-5; TCRdb's D call, TRBD1, is unchecked because there is no DNA. The CDR3 sequence is 15 residues long. The germline gives CDR1 SEHNR, CDR2 FQNEAQ (reference sequence). The CDR3 sequence is CASSKRRQGQETQYF.

The V and J genes are TRBV5-4 and TRBJ2-2; TCRdb picks TRBD2, but there is no DNA to check that call. The CDR3 contains 22 residues. Germline CDR1 reads SGHNT; CDR2 reads YYREEE (reference sequence). The CDR3: CASSLAWGEISSGGTNTGELFF.

The genes are TRBV20-1 and TRBJ2-7; TCRdb's D call of TRBD1 is untestable without DNA. In germline, CDR1 is DFQATT, CDR2 SNEGSKA (reference sequence). The CDR3 runs 15 residues. The CDR3: CSALTSWDRGHEQYF.

This chain joins TRBV5-1 and TRBJ2-5; TCRdb's assignment of TRBD2 cannot be checked, as there is no DNA. This CDR3 has 14 amino acids. CDR1 SGHRS and CDR2 YFSETQ come from the germline V gene. CDR3 in amino acids: CASSSHRTFVTQYF.

The J gene is TRBJ1-6, the V gene TRBV6-1; TCRdb selects TRBD1, and the lack of DNA leaves this call unchecked. The CDR3 totals 17 residues. Germline CDR1 reads MNHNS; CDR2 reads SASEGT. This CDR3 is CASSDSLLRDKYSPLHF.

The rearrangement joins TRBV2 to TRBJ1-5. The germline V gene has CDR1 SNHLY and CDR2 FYNNEI. CDR3 length: 15 residues. CDR3 sequence reads: CASSESGRYNQPQHF.

The chain recombines TRBV28 with TRBJ2-7; TCRdb calls TRBD1, which cannot be checked without DNA. The CDR3 runs to 17 residues. The germline V gene has CDR1 MDHEN and CDR2 SYDVKM. CDR3 in amino acids: CASSSHLGGGERDEQYF.

The chain joins TRBV9 to TRBJ2-2; the D gene TCRdb calls, TRBD1, cannot be checked with no DNA. The CDR3 has 15 residues. CDR1 and CDR2 (germline): SGDLS, YYNGEE. CDR3 amino acids: CASSEGVRPSGELFF.

The chain joins TRBV4-2 to TRBJ1-6; checking the TCRdb D call of TRBD1 is not possible without DNA. Germline CDR1 and CDR2: LGHNA and YNFKEQ. There are 15 residues in the CDR3. The CDR3 here is CASSQEDRVPSPLHF.

This chain joins TRBV29-1 and TRBJ1-2; TCRdb designates TRBD1, a call that cannot be tested without DNA. This CDR3 has 16 amino acids. Germline V lookup: CDR1 SQVTM, CDR2 ANQGSEA. The CDR3 sequence: CSVDPRQRNLNYGYTF.

The chain couples TRBV20-1 to TRBJ2-5; TCRdb's D gene call, TRBD1, goes unchecked for lack of DNA. The CDR3 has 13 residues. Germline V gene lookup returns CDR1 DFQATT and CDR2 SNEGSKA (reference sequence). The CDR3 is CSAEDRGKETQYF.

The chain joins TRBV7-2 to TRBJ1-5; as DNA is missing, the TRBD1 call by TCRdb cannot be tested. The CDR3 is 15 amino acids. Germline CDR1 reads SGHTA; CDR2 reads FQGNSA. The chain's CDR3 is CASSSTGTGNQPQHF.

This rearrangement joins TRBV3-1 to TRBJ1-1; TCRdb gives TRBD1 as the D gene, but with no DNA this cannot be confirmed. CDR3 size: 15 residues. In germline, CDR1 is LGHDT, CDR2 YNNKEL (reference sequence). CDR3 amino acids: CASSPGQVPGTEAFF.

The genes are TRBV27 and TRBJ2-7; TCRdb picks TRBD1, but there is no DNA to check that call. Germline loops: CDR1 MNHEY, CDR2 SMNVEV (reference sequence). The CDR3 loop spans 16 amino acids. The chain's CDR3 is CASSYDSSEGVYEQYF.

The CDR3 reads CASSPNSRGKGEYF. The rearrangement joins TRBV12-3 or TRBV12-4 to TRBJ2-7; checking the TCRdb D call of TRBD1 is not possible without DNA. The CDR3 is 14 residues long.

V usage is TRBV14 and J usage is TRBJ2-5. This CDR3 is built from 15 residues. CDR1 SGHDN and CDR2 FVKESK come from the germline V gene. The CDR3 sequence: CASSQAGSRQETQYF.

V gene TRBV12-5 combines with J gene TRBJ2-2; TCRdb indicates TRBD2, and absent DNA this call remains unverified. The CDR3 has 15 residues. Per the germline V gene, CDR1 is LGHNT and CDR2 is FRNRAP. CDR3 region: CASGAGGQNTGELFF.

The chain combines TRBV20-1 with TRBJ2-7; TCRdb returns TRBD1, unconfirmable since there is no DNA. Germline loops: CDR1 DFQATT, CDR2 SNEGSKA (reference sequence). The length of the CDR3 is 14 residues. The CDR3 loop reads CSARDSAGRHEQYF.

CDR3 residues: CSARDFAAGGSYNEQFF. The chain uses TRBV20-1 and TRBJ2-1. Germline CDR1 and CDR2: DFQATT and SNEGSKA (reference sequence). This CDR3 comprises 17 residues.

The rearrangement joins TRBV5-6 to TRBJ2-7. The CDR3 covers 17 residues. Germline V gene sequence: CDR1 SGHDT, CDR2 YYEEEE. The CDR3 loop reads CASSLTGDLAGSYEQYF.